These 9 T cell receptor beta chains share one sample of origin, sequenced in a study of blood T cell repertoires in COVID-19. Generated by immunoSEQ multiplex PCR, the TCRdb table keeps only in-frame clones and is missing some. The table lists about 480,000 clones, roughly nine tenths of them singletons. The specimen was PBMCs or T cells enriched from blood (not recorded which). The receptors were gathered from a woman in her sixties who had recovered from COVID-19.

This clone appeared a single time. The genes are TRBV4-1 and TRBJ1-1; weak D call: TRBD1 (6 bases). The CDR3 has 15 residues. Germline V gives CDR1 MGHRA, CDR2 YSYEKL. Trimming left V 2 bases short and J 0 bases short, with 10 bases between. Here the CDR3 DNA reads TGCGCCAGCAGCCAATCGGGACATATGAACACTGAAGCTTTCTTT. This translates into CASSQSGHMNTEAFF.

This clone was seen only once. The chain is built from TRBV6-5 and TRBJ2-7, with a possible D match to TRBD2 (5 bases). Germline-derived CDR1 and CDR2 are MNHEY and SVGAGI. V was shortened by 3 bases and J by 0 bases, with 9 bases between the two germline ends. The CDR3 totals 14 residues. This CDR3 is CASSYDGGSYEQYF. In DNA, the CDR3 is TGTGCCAGCAGTTATGACGGAGGCTCCTACGAGCAGTACTTC.

The chain uses TRBV7-9 and TRBJ1-3; 7 positions agree with TRBD1. CDR3 size: 16 residues. The J segment lost 2 bases and the V segment lost 5 bases, leaving 9 bases of the junction unmatched. Germline-derived CDR1 and CDR2 are SEHNR and FQNEAQ (reference sequence). For the CDR3, the DNA is TGTGCCAGCAGCATCCGAGATGGGACAGCTGGAAACACCATATATTTT. This sequence encodes CASSIRDGTAGNTIYF.

This clone showed up many times. The chain combines TRBV19 with TRBJ1-2, with D possibly TRBD1 on 5 matching bases. V was trimmed by 5 bases and J by 3 bases, leaving 19 bases between them. The CDR3 has 16 amino acids. Germline CDR1 and CDR2: LNHDA and SQIVND (reference sequence). The CDR3 spells CASSLRGGALDYGYTF. As DNA, the CDR3 is TGTGCCAGTAGTCTCAGAGGAGGGGCGCTGGACTATGGCTACACCTTC.

The rearrangement joins TRBV7-2 to TRBJ2-1; 11 positions match TRBD2. CDR1 is SGHTA, CDR2 FQGNSA, per germline. This CDR3 contains 15 residues. V was pared by 2 bases and J by 8 bases, with 5 bases of the junction left unmatched. The CDR3 nucleotides read TGTGCCAGCAGCTTAACTCTAGCGGGGGGCCATGAGCAGTTCTTC. Translated, it gives CASSLTLAGGHEQFF.

This clone was counted once. The chain employs TRBV7-9 and TRBJ2-3; the match to TRBD2 covers 12 bases. The CDR3 consists of 17 residues. The junction had 11 bases not matched to a gene; V was cut back by 7 bases and J by 3 bases. Per the germline V gene, CDR1 is SEHNR and CDR2 is FQNEAQ (reference sequence). The CDR3 sequence is CASINSLAGGPTDTQYF. The CDR3 bases are TGTGCCAGCATCAATAGCCTAGCGGGGGGGCCGACAGATACGCAGTATTTT.

This chain uses TRBV24-1 with TRBJ1-4; D not resolved. Per the germline V gene, CDR1 is KGHDR and CDR2 is SFDVKD. Trimming cost V 2 bases and J 0 bases, with 6 bases left between them. The CDR3 consists of 15 residues. The CDR3 sequence is CATSDSGSTNEKLFF. In DNA, the CDR3 is TGTGCCACCAGTGATTCAGGCTCAACTAATGAAAAACTGTTTTTT.

The chain is built from TRBV5-5 and TRBJ2-7; a possible D gene is TRBD2 (5 bases). CDR1 and CDR2 (germline): SGHKS, YYEKEE (reference sequence). This CDR3 region has 16 residues. Trimming shortened V by 3 bases and J by 1 base, and 17 bases separated the two germline ends. The CDR3 spells CASSSGEVTGSYEQYF. The CDR3, as DNA: TGTGCCAGCAGCTCTGGGGAAGTAACGGGGTCCTACGAGCAGTACTTC.

To note about this clone: This sample includes further DNA sequences coding for the same CDR3. The V gene is TRBV29-1, the J gene TRBJ1-4, with 7 bases fitting TRBD1. V lost 6 bases, J lost 3 bases, and 4 bases stayed unmatched. The CDR3 is made up of 13 amino acids. Per germline, CDR1 SQVTM and CDR2 ANQGSEA. The CDR3, as DNA: TGCAGCGTCCGACAGGGAGCTAATGAAAAACTGTTTTTT. Amino acids: CSVRQGANEKLFF.